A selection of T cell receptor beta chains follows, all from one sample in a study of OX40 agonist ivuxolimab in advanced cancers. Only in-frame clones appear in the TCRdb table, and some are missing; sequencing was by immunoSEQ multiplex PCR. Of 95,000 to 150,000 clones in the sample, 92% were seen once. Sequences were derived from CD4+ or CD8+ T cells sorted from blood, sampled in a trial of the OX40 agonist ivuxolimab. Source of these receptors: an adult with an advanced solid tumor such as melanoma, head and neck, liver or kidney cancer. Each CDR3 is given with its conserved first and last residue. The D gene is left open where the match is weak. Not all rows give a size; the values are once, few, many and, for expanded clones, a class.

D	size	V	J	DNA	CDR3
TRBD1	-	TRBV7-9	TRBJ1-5	TGTGCCAGCAGTCCCGGGACAGGGATATATAGCAATCAGCCCCAGCATTTT	CASSPGTGIYSNQPQHF
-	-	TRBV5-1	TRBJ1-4	TGCGCCAGCAGCTTGGCCAGGAGGGGCACAAGTGAAAAACTGTTTTTT	CASSLARRGTSEKLFF
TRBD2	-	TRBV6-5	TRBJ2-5	TGTGCCAGCAGTTACTCCGGGACTAGCATGTGGGAGACCCAGTACTTC	CASSYSGTSMWETQYF
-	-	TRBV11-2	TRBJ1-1	TGTGCCAGCAGCGCACAGTCGAACACTGAAGCTTTCTTT	CASSAQSNTEAFF
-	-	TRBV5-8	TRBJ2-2	TGTGCCAGCAGCTTCCGTGGTACTAACACCGGGGAGCTGTTTTTT	CASSFRGTNTGELFF
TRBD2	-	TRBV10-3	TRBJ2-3	TGTGCCATCAGTGCGGCGGGAGTTGGCCCAGATACGCAGTATTTT	CAISAAGVGPDTQYF
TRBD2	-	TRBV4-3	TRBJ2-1	TGCGCCAGCAGCCAAGCTGGAGGCCCGGGGGGCAATGAGCAGTTCTTC	CASSQAGGPGGNEQFF
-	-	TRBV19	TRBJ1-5	TGTGCCAGTAGGCCGACAGGTGGAACCCCCCAGCCCCAGCATTTT	CASRPTGGTPQPQHF
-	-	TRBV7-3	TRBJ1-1	TGTGCCAGCAAACGGACGGAGAACACTGAAGCTTTCTTT	CASKRTENTEAFF
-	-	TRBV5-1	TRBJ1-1	TGCGCCAGCAGCTTATCCCCAGTAGGGGCTGAAGCTTTCTTT	CASSLSPVGAEAFF
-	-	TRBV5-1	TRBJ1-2	TGCGCCAGCAGCTTCCCCGACAGGTCTGATGGCTACACCTTC	CASSFPDRSDGYTF
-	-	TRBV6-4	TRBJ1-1	TGTGCCAGCAGTGCCGGGGCGAACACTGAAGCTTTCTTT	CASSAGANTEAFF
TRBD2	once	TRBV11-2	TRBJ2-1	TGTGCCAGCAGCTTAAGGTCTAGCGGGAGGCTATACAATGAGCAGTTCTTC	CASSLRSSGRLYNEQFF
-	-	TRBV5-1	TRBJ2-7	TGCGCCAGCAGCTTGAGACCCCTAGATTCGGGCGAGCAGTACTTC	CASSLRPLDSGEQYF
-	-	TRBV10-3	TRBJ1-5	TGTGCCATCAGTGATCGACAGTCAAATCAGCCCCAGCATTTT	CAISDRQSNQPQHF
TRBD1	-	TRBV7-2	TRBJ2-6	TGTGCCAGCAGCACCGACAGGGCCCCTGGGGCCAACGTCCTGACTTTC	CASSTDRAPGANVLTF
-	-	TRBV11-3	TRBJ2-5	TGTGCCAGCAGCCCCCCGAGAGGGACGAACCTGTACCAAGAGACCCAGTACTTC	CASSPPRGTNLYQETQYF
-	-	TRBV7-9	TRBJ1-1	TGTGCCAGCAGCTCAGGGTTGGGTGGCACTGAAGCTTTCTTT	CASSSGLGGTEAFF
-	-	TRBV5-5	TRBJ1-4	TGTGCCAGCAGCCAAGGTGAAAAACTGTTTTTT	CASSQGEKLFF
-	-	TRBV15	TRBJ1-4	TGTGCCACCAGCAGGCCCCCAGGGTCCCAACTGTTTTTT	CATSRPPGSQLFF
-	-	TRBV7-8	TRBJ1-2	TGTGCCAGCAGCAGCGACAGAAATGGCTACACCTTC	CASSSDRNGYTF
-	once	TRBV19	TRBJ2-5	TGTGCCAGTAGTACCCCCGCGCAGTCGGAGACCCAGTACTTC	CASSTPAQSETQYF
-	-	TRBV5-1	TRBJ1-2	TGCGCCAGCAGCTTGGACAGGGATGGCTACACCTTC	CASSLDRDGYTF
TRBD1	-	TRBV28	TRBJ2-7	TGTGCCAGCAGTTTTTCCGGGACAGTCAGCTCCTACGAGCAGTACTTC	CASSFSGTVSSYEQYF
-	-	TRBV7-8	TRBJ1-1	TGTGCCAGCAGCTTAGTGGCGCAGGGGAACACTGAAGCTTTCTTT	CASSLVAQGNTEAFF
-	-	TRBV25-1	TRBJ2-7	TGTGCCAGTGCGCAGATTTCCTACGAGCAGTACTTC	CASAQISYEQYF
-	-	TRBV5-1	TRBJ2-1	TGCGCCAGCAGCTTAGGGGGACTCTCCCACAATGAGCAGTTCTTC	CASSLGGLSHNEQFF
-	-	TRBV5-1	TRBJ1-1	TGCGCCAGCAGCTTGGACAACACTGAAGCTTTCTTT	CASSLDNTEAFF
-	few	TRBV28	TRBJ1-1	TGTGCCAGCAGTGAGATAACGGGTTTCGCTTTCTTT	CASSEITGFAFF
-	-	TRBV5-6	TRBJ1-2	TGTGCCAGCAGCTTGTTTGGTTCCGTAGGATTGTATGGCTACACCTTC	CASSLFGSVGLYGYTF
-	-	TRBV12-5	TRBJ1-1	TGTGCTAGTGGCTTGTTGGACAACACTGAAGCTTTCTTT	CASGLLDNTEAFF
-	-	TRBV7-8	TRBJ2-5	TGTGCCAGCAGCCGCGGACCGGGGGAGACCCAGTACTTC	CASSRGPGETQYF
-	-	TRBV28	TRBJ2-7	TGTGCCAGCAGTAAGACCGCGAGATACGAGCAGTACTTC	CASSKTARYEQYF
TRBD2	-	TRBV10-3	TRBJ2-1	TGTGCCATCAGGGGGAGCGGGAGCTGGGATGAGCAGTTCTTC	CAIRGSGSWDEQFF
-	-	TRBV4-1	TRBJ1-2	TGCGCCAGCAGCTTTCGAAGAGGAGACGGCTATGGCTACACCTTC	CASSFRRGDGYGYTF
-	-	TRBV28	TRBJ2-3	TGTGCCAGCAGTTTAGGGGTAGCGCGAGATACGCAGTATTTT	CASSLGVARDTQYF
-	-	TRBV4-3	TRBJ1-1	TGCGCCAGCAGCCAAGATCGACTACGCGGGACGGAAGCTTTCTTT	CASSQDRLRGTEAFF
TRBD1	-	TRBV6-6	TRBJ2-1	TGTGCCAGCACCCTCGACAGGGCCCATGAGCAGTTCTTC	CASTLDRAHEQFF
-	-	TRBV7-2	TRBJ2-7	TGTGCCAGCAGCTTAGGAGAGTACGAGCAGTACTTC	CASSLGEYEQYF
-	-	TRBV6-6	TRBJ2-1	TGTGCCAGCAGTTCATCCTCCGGGAATTCCTACAATGAGCAGTTCTTC	CASSSSSGNSYNEQFF
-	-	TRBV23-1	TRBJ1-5	TGCGCCAGCAGGCCCCGGCGGGGAAATGACAATCAGCCCCAGCATTTT	CASRPRRGNDNQPQHF
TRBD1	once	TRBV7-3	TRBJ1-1	TGTGCCAGCAGCCCCGAGGGGGCCTTGAACACTGAAGCTTTCTTT	CASSPEGALNTEAFF
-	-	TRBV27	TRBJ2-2	TGTGCCAGCAGTTTAGGAGGGGGCTACGGCACCGGGGAGCTGTTTTTT	CASSLGGGYGTGELFF
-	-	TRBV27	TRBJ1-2	TGTGCCAGCAGTCCTAGTGGTTATGGCTACACCTTC	CASSPSGYGYTF
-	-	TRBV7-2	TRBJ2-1	TGTGCCAGCAGTTCCCATCGGGGTAATGAGCAGTTCTTC	CASSSHRGNEQFF
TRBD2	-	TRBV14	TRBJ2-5	TGTGCCAGCAGCCAAGATCTTGCGGGAGGGCGTGGAGAGCAGTACTTC	CASSQDLAGGRGEQYF
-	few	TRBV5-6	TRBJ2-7	TGTGCCAGCAGGGAACGTGGGGGCTACGAGCAGTACTTC	CASRERGGYEQYF
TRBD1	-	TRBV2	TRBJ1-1	TGTGCCAGCAGTGAATACAGGGGCGGCCTTGAAGCTTTCTTT	CASSEYRGGLEAFF
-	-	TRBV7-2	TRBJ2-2	TGTGCCAGCAGCTTAGTGCAGGGGAGGGGGACCGGGGAGCTGTTTTTT	CASSLVQGRGTGELFF
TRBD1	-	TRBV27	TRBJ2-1	TGTGCCAGCAGTTTCCCTGCCCGTGGCGGGACAGGGAGTTCAAAATCCTACAATGAGCAGTTCTTC	CASSFPARGGTGSSKSYNEQFF
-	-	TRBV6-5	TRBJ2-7	TGTGCCAGCAGAAAGACGCCAGATTACGAGCAGTACTTC	CASRKTPDYEQYF
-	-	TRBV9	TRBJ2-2	TGTGCCAGCAGCGACCAACCAGGGGTAACCGGGGAGCTGTTTTTT	CASSDQPGVTGELFF
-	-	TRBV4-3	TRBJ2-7	TGCGCCAGCAGCCAAGATGGGCGCGAGCAGTACTTC	CASSQDGREQYF
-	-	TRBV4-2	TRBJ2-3	TGTGCCAGCAGCCAGGAGGGACAGTCTAAGGTGGATACGCAGTATTTT	CASSQEGQSKVDTQYF
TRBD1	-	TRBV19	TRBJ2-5	TGTGCCAGTAGTGGAGGGGGGACAGGGGGAAAAGAGACCCAGTACTTC	CASSGGGTGGKETQYF
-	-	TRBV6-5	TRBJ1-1	TGTGCCAGCAGTTACTCGGGGACAACAAACACTGAAGCTTTCTTT	CASSYSGTTNTEAFF
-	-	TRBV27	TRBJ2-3	TGTGCCAGCAGTCGGAACGGGCCCCTCACAGATACGCAGTATTTT	CASSRNGPLTDTQYF
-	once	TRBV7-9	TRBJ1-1	TGTGCCAGCAGCTTAGCGTTAGGCGGATGGGACACTGAAGCTTTCTTT	CASSLALGGWDTEAFF
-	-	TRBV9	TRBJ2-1	TGTGCCAGCAGCGTATTAGAAGTCAACAATGAGCAGTTCTTC	CASSVLEVNNEQFF